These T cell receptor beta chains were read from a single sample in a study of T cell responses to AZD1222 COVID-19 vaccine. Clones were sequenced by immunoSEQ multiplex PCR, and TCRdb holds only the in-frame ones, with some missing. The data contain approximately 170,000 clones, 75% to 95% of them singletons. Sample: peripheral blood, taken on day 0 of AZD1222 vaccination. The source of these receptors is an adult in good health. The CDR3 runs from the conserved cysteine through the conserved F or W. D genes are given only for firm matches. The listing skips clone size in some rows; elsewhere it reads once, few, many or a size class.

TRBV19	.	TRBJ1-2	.	TGTGCCAGTAGTATAGGAGGTCCGTTCCTCTATGGCTACACCTTC	CASSIGGPFLYGYTF
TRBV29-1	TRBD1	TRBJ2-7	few	TGCAGCGTAGGACAGGGCGGCTACGAGCAGTACTTC	CSVGQGGYEQYF
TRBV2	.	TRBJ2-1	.	TGTGCCAGCAGTGGGGGGACGGTCTCCTACAATGAGCAGTTCTTC	CASSGGTVSYNEQFF
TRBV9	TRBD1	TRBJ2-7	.	TGTGCCAGCAGCCCCTTATCGGACAGGGGGCGCGAGCAGTACTTC	CASSPLSDRGREQYF
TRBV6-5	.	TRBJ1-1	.	TGTGCCAGCAGCGGACCGCTGAACACTGAAGCTTTCTTT	CASSGPLNTEAFF
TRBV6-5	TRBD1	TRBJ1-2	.	TGTGCCAGCAACCGGGACAGGGGCCACTATGGCTACACCTTC	CASNRDRGHYGYTF
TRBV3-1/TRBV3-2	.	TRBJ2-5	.	TGTGCCAGCAGCCAAGTCGGGGGACTTCAAGAGACCCAGTACTTC	CASSQVGGLQETQYF
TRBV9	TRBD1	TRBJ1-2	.	TGTGCCAGCAGCGTAGGAGAGGGGGCGTATGGCTACACCTTC	CASSVGEGAYGYTF
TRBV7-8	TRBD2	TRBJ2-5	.	TGTGCCAGCAGTCTGGGACTAGCGGGAGCAGAGACCCAGTACTTC	CASSLGLAGAETQYF
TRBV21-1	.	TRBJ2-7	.	TGTGCCAGCAGCAAAGTCGTGCTAGCACCCTACGAGCAGTACTTC	CASSKVVLAPYEQYF
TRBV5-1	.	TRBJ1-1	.	TGCGCCAGCAGCTTCGGGGGCGGGAACACTGAAGCTTTCTTT	CASSFGGGNTEAFF
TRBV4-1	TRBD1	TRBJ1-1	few	TGCGCCAGCACCTATTCGGGACAGGGGGGGACTGAAGCTTTCTTT	CASTYSGQGGTEAFF
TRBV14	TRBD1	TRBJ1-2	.	TGTGCCAGCAGCCAATTCCGGGACAGGGTAGTGAACTATGGCTACACCTTC	CASSQFRDRVVNYGYTF
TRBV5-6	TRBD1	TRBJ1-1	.	TGTGCCAGCAGCAAAACAGGGGGAACTGAAGCTTTCTTT	CASSKTGGTEAFF
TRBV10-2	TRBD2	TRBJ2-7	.	TGCGCCAGCAGTGATTGGGGATTAGCGGGAGGGCCCTCCTACGAGCAGTACTTC	CASSDWGLAGGPSYEQYF
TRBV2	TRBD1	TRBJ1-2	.	TGTGCCAGCAGCCTGGTGGGGACAGGGGACTATGGCTACACCTTC	CASSLVGTGDYGYTF
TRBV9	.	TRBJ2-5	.	TGTGCCAGCAGCCCAGGGGAGGGAAGAGAGACCCAGTACTTC	CASSPGEGRETQYF
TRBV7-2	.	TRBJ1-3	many	TGTGCCAGCAGCCATTTCCCCGGGGCAGCTGGAAACACCATATATTTT	CASSHFPGAAGNTIYF
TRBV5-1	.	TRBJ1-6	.	TGCGCCAGCAGCTTAAAAGACAGTAATTCACCCCTCCACTTT	CASSLKDSNSPLHF
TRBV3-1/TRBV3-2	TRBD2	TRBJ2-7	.	TGTGCCAGCAGCCAATTAGCGGGAGGCCCCTACGAGCAGTACTTC	CASSQLAGGPYEQYF